This TCR beta chain was identified in a study of technical replicates of blood from a handful of donors (TCRdb year 2017). The germline V gene encodes CDR1 LNHDA and CDR2 SQIVND (reference sequence). Counted from cysteine to phenylalanine, this CDR3 has 13 amino acids. Of all the DNA, just the CDR3 is kept, 39 bases in frame from base 1. V loses 7 bases, J loses 5 bases, and the germline ends lie 14 bases apart. Comments on this clone: This receptor's antigen is unknown. Base qualities are not recorded, but no much larger clone differs from it by a single base.

The library was produced with the immunoSEQ multiplex PCR assay. What TCRdb holds here is the immuneACCESS table cut down to in-frame rearrangements. Part of the clones is not present; checked against another copy, under half of the missing clones reflect an unresolved V gene, and the others are unexplained. The sample table holds about 70,000 clones, of which around 97% were seen once. The ten largest clonotypes hold approximately 0.2% of the sample. The chain was built from TRBV19 and TRBJ1-2; the D gene is possibly TRBD1, with 6 bases matching. The sequenced sample consisted of T cells isolated from PBMCs. This receptor was obtained from a human donor in good health. The CDR3 has the sequence CASMGRGPYGYTF. The DNA is TGTGCCAGTATGGGCAGGGGCCCGTATGGCTACACCTTC.